These 28 T cell receptor beta chains share one sample of origin, sequenced in a study of beta chain features in type 1 diabetes. Every isolated RNA sample was fully reverse transcribed, so sequencing captured expressed TCRB transcripts. Produced via immunoSEQ multiplex PCR; TCRdb's table is partial and in-frame only. The table shows around 240,000 clones, with about 70% occurring only once. The source material was naive CD4+ T cells from blood. Source of these receptors: a man aged 25 to 40 in good health.

The chain recombines TRBV7-9 with TRBJ2-7, with D maybe TRBD1 (6 bases). This CDR3 is 16 amino acids long. Germline CDR1 reads SEHNR; CDR2 reads FQNEAQ (reference sequence). The V gene lost 5 bases and the J gene lost 0 bases, with 17 bases spanning the gap. The CDR3 reads CASSHARDKSSYEQYF. Written as DNA, the CDR3 is TGTGCCAGCAGCCATGCCCGGGACAAGAGCTCCTACGAGCAGTACTTC.

The gene calls are TRBV9 and TRBJ2-7, with D maybe TRBD2 (6 bases). The CDR3 consists of 15 residues. Germline V CDR1 and CDR2: SGDLS, YYNGEE. Trimming took 1 base from V and 0 from J, leaving 11 bases between them. The CDR3 DNA reads as TGTGCCAGCAGCGTACGGAGGGCCTCCTCCTACGAGCAGTACTTC. Its translation is CASSVRRASSYEQYF.

The CDR3, as DNA: TGTGCCAGCTCACCCTCGACGGCAGGGGGCTGGGAGCAGTTCTTC. Translated, it gives CASSPSTAGGWEQFF. V and J are TRBV18 and TRBJ2-1; 8 nucleotides agree with TRBD1. The ends lost 3 bases at V and 10 bases at J; junction bases unmatched: 11. This CDR3 has 15 amino acids. CDR1 is KGHSH, CDR2 LQKENI, per germline.

The chain joins TRBV5-1 to TRBJ1-2; 7 positions agree with TRBD1. The CDR3 loop spans 16 amino acids. Germline values: CDR1 SGHRS, CDR2 YFSETQ. V was pared by 4 bases and J by 4 bases, with 13 bases of the junction left unmatched. CDR3 amino acids: CASSGGDRIPGYGYTF. CDR3 nucleotides: TGCGCCAGCAGCGGAGGGGACAGAATCCCCGGCTATGGCTACACCTTC. The full variable domain, in which reference TRBV5-1 and TRBJ1-2 provide the parts outside the CDR3, is KAGVTQTPRYLIKTRGQQVTLSCSPISGHRSVSWYQQTPGQGLQFLFEYFSETQRNKGNFPGRFSGRQFSNSRSEMNVSTLELGDSALYLCASSGGDRIPGYGYTFGSGTRLTVV.

The chain couples TRBV25-1 to TRBJ1-2; maybe TRBD1 (5 bases). The CDR3 totals 12 residues. Germline V gene sequence: CDR1 MGHDK, CDR2 SYGVNS. The ends were cut back, 6 bases at V and 3 bases at J, with 8 bases in the middle. DNA of the CDR3: TGTGCCAGCAGGGACAATCACTATGGCTACACCTTC. This translates into CASRDNHYGYTF.

The chain employs TRBV4-3 and TRBJ2-1; D not certain. V dropped 1 base and J dropped 4 bases, with 11 bases sitting between them. The CDR3 sequence is 15 residues long. Germline CDR1 LGHNA, CDR2 YSLEER. DNA of the CDR3: TGCGCCAGCAGCCAAGCCTCGTTGGGGTACAATGAGCAGTTCTTC. Protein sequence: CASSQASLGYNEQFF.

This clone came up once. The chain has TRBV30 and TRBJ2-7; 7 bases align to TRBD1. V was clipped by 4 bases and J by 1 base; unmatched bases: 7. The CDR3 runs to 14 residues. CDR1 and CDR2 (germline): GTSNPN, SVGIG (reference sequence). The CDR3 protein is CAWTYKGQSYEQYF. The CDR3, as DNA: TGTGCCTGGACCTACAAGGGACAGTCCTACGAGCAGTACTTC.

The V and J genes are TRBV10-3 and TRBJ1-2; tentatively, D is TRBD1 (5 bases). The V end was cut by 0 bases, the J end by 4 bases, with 12 bases between. The CDR3 is 15 residues long. Looked up from germline, CDR1 is ENHRY and CDR2 is SYGVKD. Here the CDR3 DNA reads TGTGCCATCAGTGAGTCGAGCAGGGCGATCTATGGCTACACCTTC. Its translation is CAISESSRAIYGYTF.

The chain combines TRBV30 with TRBJ2-1; 14 bases map to TRBD2. CDR3 length: 14 residues. The J segment lost 9 bases and the V segment lost 3 bases, leaving 4 bases of the junction unmatched. Germline V gene sequence: CDR1 GTSNPN, CDR2 SVGIG (reference sequence). The CDR3 DNA reads TGTGCCTGGAGCCCCGGGACTAGCGGGAGTGAGCAGTTCTTC. Amino acid sequence: CAWSPGTSGSEQFF.

There are a few counts of this clone. The chain links TRBV29-1 to TRBJ2-7; D tentatively reads TRBD1 or TRBD2 (5 bases each). Germline V gene sequence: CDR1 SQVTM, CDR2 ANQGSEA. This CDR3 contains 12 residues. The V end was cut by 2 bases, the J end by 6 bases, with 11 bases between. The CDR3 sequence is CSVEYVGGEQYF. CDR3 sequence (DNA): TGCAGCGTTGAATACGTTGGGGGCGAGCAGTACTTC.

The rearrangement links TRBV29-1 to TRBJ1-1; no clear D gene. CDR1 and CDR2 (germline): SQVTM, ANQGSEA. Trimming took off 7 bases at V and 4 bases at J, with 10 bases between the two ends. The CDR3 is 11 residues long. The CDR3 loop reads CSGGSLTEAFF. CDR3 in DNA: TGCAGCGGTGGAAGCCTCACTGAAGCTTTCTTT.

Points on this clone: Other DNA sequences in this sample translate to the same CDR3. The chain recombines TRBV29-1 with TRBJ1-2; D not certain. CDR1 is SQVTM, CDR2 ANQGSEA, per germline. This CDR3 comprises 11 residues. Trimming took 4 bases from V and 5 from J, leaving 8 bases between them. The CDR3 DNA follows: TGCAGCGTTGTTACGGCTTATGGCTACACCTTC. This translates into CSVVTAYGYTF.

The rearrangement links TRBV29-1 to TRBJ2-7; TRBD1 matches 7 bases. The junction had 3 bases not matched to a gene; V was cut back by 6 bases and J by 4 bases. The CDR3 length is 11 residues. Germline CDR1 SQVTM, CDR2 ANQGSEA. The CDR3 here is CSVQTGYEQYF. In DNA form, the CDR3 reads TGCAGCGTGCAGACAGGGTACGAGCAGTACTTC.

This chain connects TRBV30 to TRBJ1-4; a possible D gene is TRBD1 (5 bases). Germline CDR1 and CDR2: GTSNPN and SVGIG (reference sequence). V was clipped by 5 bases and J by 4 bases, with 11 bases between them. The CDR3 consists of 13 residues. The CDR3 here is CAWAGAVNEKLFF. The CDR3 DNA follows: TGTGCCTGGGCCGGGGCCGTTAATGAAAAACTGTTTTTT.

This clone showed up just once. The CDR3 bases are TGCGCCAGCAGTGAGGGGATAGCAACGCAGTATTTT. As protein: CASSEGIATQYF. The rearrangement uses TRBV10-1 and TRBJ2-3; D unresolved. CDR1 is WNHNN and CDR2 is SYGVQD in the germline V gene (reference sequence). V gave up 2 bases and J gave up 9 bases, with 9 bases separating them. This CDR3 has 12 amino acids.

This chain joins TRBV4-3 and TRBJ2-1, with 7 bases matching TRBD2. The CDR3 is 15 residues long. Germline CDR1 LGHNA, CDR2 YSLEER. J gave up 2 bases and V 5 bases, and 6 bases lay outside the gene matches. CDR3 protein: CASSGRASAYNEQFF. CDR3 bases: TGCGCCAGCAGCGGGAGGGCCTCGGCCTACAATGAGCAGTTCTTC.

V usage is TRBV9 and J usage is TRBJ2-3; weak D call: TRBD2 (6 bases). Trimming removed 0 bases at V and 5 bases at J, with 10 bases between. CDR1 and CDR2 from the germline V gene are SGDLS and YYNGEE. There are 14 residues in the CDR3. CDR3 residues: CASSVVPGVDTQYF. CDR3 in DNA: TGTGCCAGCAGCGTAGTCCCGGGAGTAGATACGCAGTATTTT. Complete variable domain (other parts from reference TRBV9 and TRBJ2-3): DSGVTQTPKHLITATGQRVTLRCSPRSGDLSVYWYQQSLDQGLQFLIQYYNGEERAKGNILERFSAQQFPDLHSELNLSSLELGDSALYFCASSVVPGVDTQYFGPGTRLTVL.

The chain combines TRBV5-4 with TRBJ2-1; maybe TRBD2 (6 bases). The V end was cut by 3 bases, the J end by 6 bases, with 16 bases between. The CDR3 is 15 amino acids. Germline V gene lookup returns CDR1 SGHNT and CDR2 YYREEE (reference sequence). The CDR3: CASSSDYLVTNEQFF. In DNA form, the CDR3 reads TGTGCCAGCAGCTCGGACTACCTAGTCACCAATGAGCAGTTCTTC.

The chain carries TRBV2 and TRBJ2-7, with D hard to call. Trimming stripped 1 base from V and 2 bases from J, with 12 bases between. The V gene's germline CDR1 is SNHLY and CDR2 FYNNEI. The CDR3 runs 15 residues. DNA of the CDR3: TGTGCCAGCAGTGAAGGTCGTCAGGTTACCTACGAGCAGTACTTC. This codes for CASSEGRQVTYEQYF.

V and J are TRBV30 and TRBJ2-5; no firm D call. This CDR3 comprises 13 residues. V lost 1 base to trimming and J lost 7 bases, with 13 bases between them. Looked up from germline, CDR1 is GTSNPN and CDR2 is SVGIG (reference sequence). CDR3: CAWSGPVIGTQYF. CDR3 nucleotide sequence: TGTGCCTGGAGTGGGCCTGTAATAGGGACCCAGTACTTC.

CDR3 coding DNA: TGTGCCAGCAGCTTAGTGTTCGGGAGCTCCTACGAGCAGTACTTC. Amino acid sequence: CASSLVFGSSYEQYF. This rearrangement joins TRBV7-2 to TRBJ2-7, with a weak D call TRBD2 (6 bases). CDR1 is SGHTA, CDR2 FQGNSA, per germline. This CDR3 has 15 amino acids. Deletions cut 1 base from V and 0 bases from J, with 10 bases between.

The rearrangement joins TRBV14 to TRBJ2-3, with 10 bases matching TRBD2. Germline lookup yields CDR1 SGHDN and CDR2 FVKESK. With 1 base clipped from V and 5 bases from J, the junction kept 6 bases outside the gene matches. The CDR3 totals 16 residues. CDR3 sequence (DNA): TGTGCCAGCAGCCAAGCCAAACTAGCGGGACAAGATACGCAGTATTTT. This encodes CASSQAKLAGQDTQYF. Filled out from reference TRBV14 and TRBJ2-3, the complete variable domain reads EAGVTQFPSHSVIEKGQTVTLRCDPISGHDNLYWYRRVMGKEIKFLLHFVKESKQDESGMPNNRFLAERTGGTYSTLKVQPAELEDSGVYFCASSQAKLAGQDTQYFGPGTRLTVL.

This chain connects TRBV4-3 to TRBJ2-3; D remains ambiguous. V was cut by 0 bases and J by 6 bases, with 4 bases left in between. Germline lookup yields CDR1 LGHNA and CDR2 YSLEER. This CDR3 is 12 amino acids long. In DNA form, the CDR3 reads TGCGCCAGCAGCCAAGATAGGGATACGCAGTATTTT. Protein: CASSQDRDTQYF.

The chain uses TRBV7-2 and TRBJ2-5; the D gene is possibly TRBD1 (6 bases). This CDR3 contains 14 residues. V was pared by 5 bases and J by 2 bases, with 12 bases between. From germline, CDR1 is SGHTA and CDR2 FQGNSA. CDR3 loop: CASSPMDRQETQYF. The CDR3 region has the DNA TGTGCCAGCAGCCCAATGGACAGACAAGAGACCCAGTACTTC.

This clone was observed a handful of times. The CDR3 region is CAWSLQGAQPQHF. The CDR3 bases are TGTGCCTGGAGTCTACAGGGGGCCCAGCCCCAGCATTTT. J is TRBJ1-5 and V is TRBV30, with 9 positions matching TRBD1. After removal of 2 bases from V and 7 bases from J, the junction contained 3 bases not matched to a gene. This CDR3 is 13 amino acids long. CDR1 is GTSNPN, CDR2 SVGIG, per germline (reference sequence).

The chain joins TRBV29-1 to TRBJ2-4; TRBD1 is a possible D gene (6 bases). From germline, CDR1 is SQVTM and CDR2 ANQGSEA. V gave up 3 bases and J gave up 9 bases, with 15 bases separating them. CDR3 length: 13 residues. The chain's CDR3 is CSVEVTGKVIQYF. The DNA for the CDR3 is TGCAGCGTTGAGGTAACAGGGAAGGTCATTCAGTACTTC.

The rearrangement uses TRBV13 and TRBJ2-6; D gene ambiguous. This CDR3 comprises 12 residues. Germline assignment: CDR1 PRHDT and CDR2 FYEKMQ (reference sequence). Trimming took 4 bases from V and 6 from J, leaving 4 bases between them. CDR3 protein: CASSSAANVLTF. The CDR3 DNA follows: TGTGCCAGCAGCTCGGCGGCCAACGTCCTGACTTTC.

The rearrangement links TRBV6-5 to TRBJ2-5; 8 bases map to TRBD2. Germline CDR1 and CDR2: MNHEY and SVGAGI. Trimming removed 6 bases from V and 2 bases from J; junction bases left unmatched: 2. This CDR3 comprises 13 residues. The CDR3 coding sequence is TGTGCCAGCAGAATAGCGGGGCAAGAGACCCAGTACTTC. Amino acid sequence: CASRIAGQETQYF.